This T cell receptor (beta chain) appears in the sequencing data of a study of beta chain features in type 1 diabetes. Findings and caveats of the study: Shortening that was moderate but significant affected the TCRB CDR3s of Type 1 diabetes patients in all four CD4+ subsets.

There are many counts of this clone. Its antigen is not known. Sequencing targeted expressed TCRB transcripts, as all isolated RNA had been reverse transcribed. This table comes from immunoSEQ multiplex PCR, and its TCRdb copy is limited to in-frame clones, with some not included. Of hundreds of thousands of clones listed, roughly 8.8% are singletons. Isolation of CD4+ naive, central memory, regulatory and stem cell-like memory cells was achieved by sorting via CD45RO/CCR7/CD25/CD127/CD95/CD27. This sequence was found in a man aged 25 to 40 with type 1 diabetes. The sequenced sample consisted of central memory CD4+ T cells from blood.

CDR3 amino acids: CASSPYISANEQFF. CDR3 DNA sequence: TGTGCCAGCTCACCATACATTTCCGCTAATGAGCAGTTCTTC. The genes are TRBV18 and TRBJ2-1; D gene uncertain. CDR3 length equals 14 residues. V dropped 2 bases and J dropped 7 bases, with 12 bases sitting between them. From germline, CDR1 is KGHSH and CDR2 LQKENI.